This paragraph covers one TCR beta chain sequence. As yet, its antigen is unknown. The sample belongs to a study of cytomegalovirus exposure and HLA in healthy donors. Findings and caveats of the study: Later work found that TCR association rates differed between HLA loci; DRB1 had the most and HLA-C the fewest. Previous analysis showed most TCR beta V segments were productive about 90% or about 30% of the time.

In the PCR, 60 Vbeta and 13 Jbeta primers were used. Data came from immunoSEQ multiplex PCR; TCRdb stores just in-frame clones and leaves some out. The table shows about 160,000 clones, with about 80% occurring only once. At sampling all donors were nominally healthy, likely with unrecorded immune exposures. Germline CDR1 and CDR2: DFQATT and SNEGSKA (reference sequence). This CDR3 spans 10 amino acids. Sample: PBMCs. V and J are TRBV20-1 and TRBJ2-3; no firm D call. This TCR was recovered from a man aged 40-49 years in good health and CMV-seronegative. CDR3 sequence: CTPVIYTQYF. The CDR3, as DNA: TGCACGCCAGTCATATATACGCAGTATTTT.